This record looks at one T cell receptor beta chain sequence and its context. TCRdb's copy holds only in-frame clones and misses some; the assay was immunoSEQ multiplex PCR. The sample holds some 220,000 clones; 70% to 90% are singletons and the top ten take 10% to 15%. After removal of 3 bases from V and 4 bases from J, the junction contained 4 bases not matched to a gene. Per germline, CDR1 GTSNPN and CDR2 SVGIG (reference sequence). The CDR3 has 14 residues. These data belong to a study of blood T cell repertoires in COVID-19. The sequencing sample was made of peripheral blood. This rearrangement joins TRBV30 to TRBJ2-2; 8 bases map to TRBD2. The source of this sequence is a human donor in a cohort sampled during active COVID-19. The CDR3 nucleotides read TGTGCCTGGAGCGGGGGGGCCGTCACCGGGGAGCTGTTTTTT. Translating gives CAWSGGAVTGELFF.